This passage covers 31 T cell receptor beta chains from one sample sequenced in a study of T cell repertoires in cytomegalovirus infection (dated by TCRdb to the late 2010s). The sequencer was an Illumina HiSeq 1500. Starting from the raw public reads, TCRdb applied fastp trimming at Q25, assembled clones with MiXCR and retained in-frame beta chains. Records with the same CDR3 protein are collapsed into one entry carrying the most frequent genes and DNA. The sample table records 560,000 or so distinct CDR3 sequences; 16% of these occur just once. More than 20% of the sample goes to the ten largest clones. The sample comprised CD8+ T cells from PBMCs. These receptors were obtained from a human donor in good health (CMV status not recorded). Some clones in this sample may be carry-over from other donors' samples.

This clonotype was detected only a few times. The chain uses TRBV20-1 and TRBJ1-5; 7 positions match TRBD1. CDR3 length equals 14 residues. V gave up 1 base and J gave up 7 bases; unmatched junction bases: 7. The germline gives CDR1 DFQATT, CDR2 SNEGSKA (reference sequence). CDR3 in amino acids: CSARAPTGEQPQHF. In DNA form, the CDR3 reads TGCAGTGCTAGAGCTCCAACAGGGGAACAGCCCCAGCATTTT.

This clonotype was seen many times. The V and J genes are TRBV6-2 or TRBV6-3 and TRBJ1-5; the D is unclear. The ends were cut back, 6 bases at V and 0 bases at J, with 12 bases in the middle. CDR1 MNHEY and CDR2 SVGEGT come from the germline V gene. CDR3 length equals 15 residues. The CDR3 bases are TGTGCCAGCAGCCCCCGGGCCTATAGCAATCAGCCCCAGCATTTT. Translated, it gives CASSPRAYSNQPQHF.

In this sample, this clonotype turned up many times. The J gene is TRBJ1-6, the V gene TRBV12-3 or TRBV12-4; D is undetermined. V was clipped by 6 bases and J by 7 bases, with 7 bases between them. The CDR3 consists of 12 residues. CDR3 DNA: TGTGCCAGCAGCCGAAAAAATTCACCCCTCCACTTT. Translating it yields CASSRKNSPLHF.

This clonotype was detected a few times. This CDR3 reads CASSQVSSTNEKLFF. CDR3 nucleotides: TGCGCCAGCAGCCAAGTCAGCTCAACTAATGAAAAACTGTTTTTT. This chain connects TRBV4-1 to TRBJ1-4, with D unclear. V dropped 1 base and J dropped 0 bases, with 6 bases sitting between them. The CDR3 consists of 15 residues. CDR1 MGHRA and CDR2 YSYEKL come from the germline V gene.

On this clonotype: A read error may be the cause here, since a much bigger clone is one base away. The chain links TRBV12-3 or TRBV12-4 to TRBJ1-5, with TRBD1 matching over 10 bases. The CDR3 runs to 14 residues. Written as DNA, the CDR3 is TGTGCCTGCCGGGACAGGGGTAGCGATCAGCCCCAGCATTTT. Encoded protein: CACRDRGSDQPQHF.

The DNA for the CDR3 is TGCAGTGCTAGCGTTTCCGTACGGCGGGATCAGCCCCAGCATTTT. Its translation is CSASVSVRRDQPQHF. V and J are TRBV20-1 and TRBJ1-5; D unclear. Germline V gene lookup returns CDR1 DFQATT and CDR2 SNEGSKA (reference sequence). CDR3 length: 15 amino acids. The germline V and J ends were trimmed by 3 bases and 5 bases, with 17 bases remaining between them.

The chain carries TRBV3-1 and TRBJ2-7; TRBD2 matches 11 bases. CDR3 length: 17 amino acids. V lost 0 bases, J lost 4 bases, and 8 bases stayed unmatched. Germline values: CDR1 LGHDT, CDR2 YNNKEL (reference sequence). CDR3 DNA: TGTGCCAGCAGCCAAGATAATAGCGGGGGGGCTGTATACGAGCAGTACTTC. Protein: CASSQDNSGGAVYEQYF.

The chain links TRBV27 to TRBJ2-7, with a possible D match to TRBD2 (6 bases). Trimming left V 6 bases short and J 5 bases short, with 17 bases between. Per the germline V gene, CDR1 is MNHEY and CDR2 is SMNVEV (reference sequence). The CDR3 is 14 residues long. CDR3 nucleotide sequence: TGTGCCAGCAGACCAGCGGAGGGTACCCACGAGCAGTACTTC. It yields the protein CASRPAEGTHEQYF.

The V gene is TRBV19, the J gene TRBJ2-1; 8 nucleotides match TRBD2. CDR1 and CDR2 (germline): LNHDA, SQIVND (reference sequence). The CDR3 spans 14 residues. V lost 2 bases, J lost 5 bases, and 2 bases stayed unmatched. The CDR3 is CASSILAGNNEQFF. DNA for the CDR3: TGTGCCAGTAGTATATTAGCGGGAAACAATGAGCAGTTCTTC.

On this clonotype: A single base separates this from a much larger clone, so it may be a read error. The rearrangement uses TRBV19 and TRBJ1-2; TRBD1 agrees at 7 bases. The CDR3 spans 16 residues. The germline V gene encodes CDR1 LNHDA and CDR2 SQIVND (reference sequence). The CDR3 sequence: CASIGSPGTASIGYSF. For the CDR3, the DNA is TGTGCCAGTATCGGCTCACCCGGGACAGCCTCTATCGGCTACAGCTTC.

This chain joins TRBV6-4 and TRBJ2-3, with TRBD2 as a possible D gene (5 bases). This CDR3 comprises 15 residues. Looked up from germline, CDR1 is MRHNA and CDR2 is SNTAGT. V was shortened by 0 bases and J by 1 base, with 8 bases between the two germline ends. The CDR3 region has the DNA TGTGCCAGCAGTGACTCAGTGGGAGGCACAGATACGCAGTATTTT. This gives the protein CASSDSVGGTDTQYF.

The DNA for the CDR3 is TGTGCCAGCAGTTGGGTCTCAAACACCGGGGAGCTGTTTTTT. Translating gives CASSWVSNTGELFF. The chain carries TRBV28 and TRBJ2-2; D is undetermined. V was shortened by 4 bases and J by 2 bases, with 8 bases between the two germline ends. Germline CDR1 and CDR2: MDHEN and SYDVKM. This CDR3 has 14 amino acids.

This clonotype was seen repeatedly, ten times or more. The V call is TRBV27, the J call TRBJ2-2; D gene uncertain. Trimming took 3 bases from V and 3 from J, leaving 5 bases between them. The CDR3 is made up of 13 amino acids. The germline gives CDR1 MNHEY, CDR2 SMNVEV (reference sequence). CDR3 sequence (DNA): TGTGCCAGCAGTTTCGAGTACACCGGGGAGCTGTTTTTT. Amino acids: CASSFEYTGELFF.

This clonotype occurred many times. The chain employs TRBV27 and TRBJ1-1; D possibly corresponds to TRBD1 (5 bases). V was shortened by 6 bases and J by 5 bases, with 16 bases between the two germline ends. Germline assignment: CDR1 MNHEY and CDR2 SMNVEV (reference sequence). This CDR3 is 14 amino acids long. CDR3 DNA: TGTGCCAGCAGCCATCCCTACGGGGGGACTGAAGCTTTCTTT. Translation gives CASSHPYGGTEAFF.

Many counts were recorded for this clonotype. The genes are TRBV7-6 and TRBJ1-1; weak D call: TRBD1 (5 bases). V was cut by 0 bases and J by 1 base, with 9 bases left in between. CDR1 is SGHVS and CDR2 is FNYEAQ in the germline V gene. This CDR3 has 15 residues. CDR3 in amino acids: CASSLAGGPNTEAFF. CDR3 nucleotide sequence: TGTGCCAGCAGCTTAGCTGGGGGTCCGAACACTGAAGCTTTCTTT.

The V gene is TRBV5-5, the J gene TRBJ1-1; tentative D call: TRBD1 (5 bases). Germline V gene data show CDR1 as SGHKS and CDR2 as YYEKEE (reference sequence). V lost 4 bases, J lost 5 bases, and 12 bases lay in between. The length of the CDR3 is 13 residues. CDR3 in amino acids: CASSHLWGTEAFF. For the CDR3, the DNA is TGTGCCAGCAGCCATCTTTGGGGGACTGAAGCTTTCTTT.

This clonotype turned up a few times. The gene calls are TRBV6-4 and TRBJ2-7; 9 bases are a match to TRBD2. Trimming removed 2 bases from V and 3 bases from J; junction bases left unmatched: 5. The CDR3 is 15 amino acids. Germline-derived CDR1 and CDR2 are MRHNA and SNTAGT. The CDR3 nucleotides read TGTGCCAGCAGTGACAGAGGGACTAGCTTCTACGAGCAGTACTTC. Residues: CASSDRGTSFYEQYF.

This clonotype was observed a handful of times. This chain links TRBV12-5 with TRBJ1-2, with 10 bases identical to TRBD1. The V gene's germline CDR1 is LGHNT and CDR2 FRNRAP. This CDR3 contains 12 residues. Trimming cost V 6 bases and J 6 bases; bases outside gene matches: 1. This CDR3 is CASGTGGDGYTF. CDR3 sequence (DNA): TGTGCTAGTGGGACAGGGGGCGATGGCTACACCTTC.

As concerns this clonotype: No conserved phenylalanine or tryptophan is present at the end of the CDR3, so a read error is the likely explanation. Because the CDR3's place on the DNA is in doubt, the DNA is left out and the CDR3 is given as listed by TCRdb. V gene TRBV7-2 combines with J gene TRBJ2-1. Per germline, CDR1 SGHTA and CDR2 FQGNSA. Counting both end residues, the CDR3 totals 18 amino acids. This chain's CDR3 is CASSLRQPSGRAYNEQLL.

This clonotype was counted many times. DNA for the CDR3: TGTGCCAGCAGCTTAATGGCAGATACGCAGTATTTT. Translated: CASSLMADTQYF. This chain joins TRBV7-3 and TRBJ2-3; D unresolved. The CDR3 has 12 amino acids. CDR1 is SGHTA, CDR2 FQGTGA, per germline. V was clipped by 1 base and J by 4 bases, with 3 bases between them.

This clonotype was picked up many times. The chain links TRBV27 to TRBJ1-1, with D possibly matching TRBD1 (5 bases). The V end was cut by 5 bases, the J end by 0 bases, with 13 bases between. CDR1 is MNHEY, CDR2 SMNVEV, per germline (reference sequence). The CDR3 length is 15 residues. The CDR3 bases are TGTGCCAGCAGTCCCGGATTGGGGGTGAACACTGAAGCTTTCTTT. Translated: CASSPGLGVNTEAFF.

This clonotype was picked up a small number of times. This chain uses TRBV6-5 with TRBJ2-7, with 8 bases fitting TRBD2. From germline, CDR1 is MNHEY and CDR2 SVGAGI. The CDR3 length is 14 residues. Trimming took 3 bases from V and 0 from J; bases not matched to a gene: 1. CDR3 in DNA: TGTGCCAGCAGTTATAGCGGGGCCTCCTACGAGCAGTACTTC. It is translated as CASSYSGASYEQYF.

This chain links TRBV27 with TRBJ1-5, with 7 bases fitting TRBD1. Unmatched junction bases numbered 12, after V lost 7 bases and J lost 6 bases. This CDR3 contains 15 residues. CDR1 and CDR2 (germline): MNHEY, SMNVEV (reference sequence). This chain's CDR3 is CASNLQGIPRQPQHF. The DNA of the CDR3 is TGTGCCAGCAACCTACAGGGGATCCCTCGTCAGCCCCAGCATTTT.

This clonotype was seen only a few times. The CDR3 sequence: CASSLASRDRGSNEQFF. The DNA for the CDR3 is TGTGCCAGCAGCCTCGCTTCCCGGGACAGGGGGAGCAATGAGCAGTTCTTC. V gene TRBV14 combines with J gene TRBJ2-1; 11 bases line up with TRBD1. The ends lost 4 bases at V and 6 bases at J; junction bases unmatched: 11. The CDR3 extends over 17 amino acids. From germline, CDR1 is SGHDN and CDR2 FVKESK.

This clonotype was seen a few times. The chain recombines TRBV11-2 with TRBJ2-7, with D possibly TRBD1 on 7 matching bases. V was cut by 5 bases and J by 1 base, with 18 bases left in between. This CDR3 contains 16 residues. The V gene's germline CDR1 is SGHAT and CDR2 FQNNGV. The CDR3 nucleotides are TGTGCCAGCAGCAGCCTAGGAGGGGGCAGGTCCTACGAGCAGTACTTC. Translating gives CASSSLGGGRSYEQYF.

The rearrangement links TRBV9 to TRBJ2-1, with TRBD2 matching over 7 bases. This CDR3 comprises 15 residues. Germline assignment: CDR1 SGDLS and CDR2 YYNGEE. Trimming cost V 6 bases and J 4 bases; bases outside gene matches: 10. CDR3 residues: CASNLAGERYNEQFF. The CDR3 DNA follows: TGTGCCAGCAATTTGGCGGGAGAGAGGTACAATGAGCAGTTCTTC. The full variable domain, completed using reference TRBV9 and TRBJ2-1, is DSGVTQTPKHLITATGQRVTLRCSPRSGDLSVYWYQQSLDQGLQFLIQYYNGEERAKGNILERFSAQQFPDLHSELNLSSLELGDSALYFCASNLAGERYNEQFFGPGTRLTVL.

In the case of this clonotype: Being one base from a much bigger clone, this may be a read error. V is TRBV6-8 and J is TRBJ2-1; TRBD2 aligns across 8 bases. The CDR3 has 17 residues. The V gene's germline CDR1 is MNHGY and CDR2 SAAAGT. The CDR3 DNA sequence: TGTGCCAGAAGTTACTCAAAAGCGGGAGCAGTCTACAATGAGCAGTTCTTC. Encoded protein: CARSYSKAGAVYNEQFF.

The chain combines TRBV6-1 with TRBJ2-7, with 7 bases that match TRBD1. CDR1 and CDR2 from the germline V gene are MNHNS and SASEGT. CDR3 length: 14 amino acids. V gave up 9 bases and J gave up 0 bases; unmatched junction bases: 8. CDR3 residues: CASKTGPFSYEQYF. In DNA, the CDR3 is TGTGCCAGTAAGACAGGGCCGTTCTCCTACGAGCAGTACTTC.

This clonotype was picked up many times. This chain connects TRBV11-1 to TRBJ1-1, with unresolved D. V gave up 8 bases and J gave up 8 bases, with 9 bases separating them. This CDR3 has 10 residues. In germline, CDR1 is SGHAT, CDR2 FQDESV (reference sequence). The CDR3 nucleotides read TGTGCCAGCGAAACAGTAGAAGCTTTCTTT. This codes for CASETVEAFF.

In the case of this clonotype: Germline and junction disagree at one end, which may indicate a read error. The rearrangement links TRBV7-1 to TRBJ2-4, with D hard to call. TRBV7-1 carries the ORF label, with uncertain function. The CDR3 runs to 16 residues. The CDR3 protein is CASSSQDFLEKNIQYF. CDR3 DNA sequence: TGTGCAAGCAGCTCTCAAGATTTCCTAGAAAAAAACATTCAGTACTTC.

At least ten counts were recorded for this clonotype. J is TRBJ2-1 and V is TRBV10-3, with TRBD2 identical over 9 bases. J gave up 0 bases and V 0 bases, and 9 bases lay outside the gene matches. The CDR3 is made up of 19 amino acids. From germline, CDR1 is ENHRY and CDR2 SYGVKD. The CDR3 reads CAISESGGRAASSYNEQFF. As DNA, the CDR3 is TGTGCCATCAGTGAGTCTGGCGGGAGGGCCGCGAGCTCCTACAATGAGCAGTTCTTC.